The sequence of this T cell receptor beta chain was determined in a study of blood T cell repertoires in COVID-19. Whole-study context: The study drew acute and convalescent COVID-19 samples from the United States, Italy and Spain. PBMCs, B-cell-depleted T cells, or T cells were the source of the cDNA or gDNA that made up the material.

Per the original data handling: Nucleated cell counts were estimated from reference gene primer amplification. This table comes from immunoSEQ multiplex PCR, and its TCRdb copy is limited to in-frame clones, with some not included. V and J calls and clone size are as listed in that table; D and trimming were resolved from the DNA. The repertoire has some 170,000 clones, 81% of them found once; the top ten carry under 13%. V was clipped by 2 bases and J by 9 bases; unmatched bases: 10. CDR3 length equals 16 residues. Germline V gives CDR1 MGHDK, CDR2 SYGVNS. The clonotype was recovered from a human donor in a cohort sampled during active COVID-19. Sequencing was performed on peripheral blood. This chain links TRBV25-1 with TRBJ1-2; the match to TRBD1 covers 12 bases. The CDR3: CASSEDEGQGARSYTF. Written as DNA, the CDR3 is TGTGCCAGCAGTGAAGACGAGGGACAGGGGGCTCGTAGCTACACCTTC.